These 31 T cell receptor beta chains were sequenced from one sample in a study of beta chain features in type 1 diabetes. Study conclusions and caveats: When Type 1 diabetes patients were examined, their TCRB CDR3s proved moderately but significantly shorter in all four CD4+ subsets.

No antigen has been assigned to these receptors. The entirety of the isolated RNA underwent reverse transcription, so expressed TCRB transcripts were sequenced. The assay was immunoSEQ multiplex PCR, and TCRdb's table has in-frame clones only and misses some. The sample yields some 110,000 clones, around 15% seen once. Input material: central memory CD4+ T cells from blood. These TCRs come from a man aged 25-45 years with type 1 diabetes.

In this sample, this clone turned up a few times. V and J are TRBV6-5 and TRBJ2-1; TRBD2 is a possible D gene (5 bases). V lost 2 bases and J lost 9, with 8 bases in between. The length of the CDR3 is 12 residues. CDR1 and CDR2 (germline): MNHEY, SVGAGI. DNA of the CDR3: TGTGCCAGCAGTTACCCCGGAGGTGAGCAGTTCTTC. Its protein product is CASSYPGGEQFF.

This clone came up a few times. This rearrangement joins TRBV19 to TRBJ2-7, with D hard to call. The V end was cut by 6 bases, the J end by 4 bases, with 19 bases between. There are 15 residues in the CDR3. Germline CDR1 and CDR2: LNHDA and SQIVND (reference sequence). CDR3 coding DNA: TGTGCCAGTAGCAGCTTTGAAGGTGGATTGTACGAGCAGTACTTC. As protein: CASSSFEGGLYEQYF.

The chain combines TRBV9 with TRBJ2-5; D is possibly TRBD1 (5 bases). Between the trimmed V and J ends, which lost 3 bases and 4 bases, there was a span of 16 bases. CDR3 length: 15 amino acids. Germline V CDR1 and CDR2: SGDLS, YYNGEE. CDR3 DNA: TGTGCCAGCAGCGGATACCAGGGTCCCCCAGAGACCCAGTACTTC. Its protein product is CASSGYQGPPETQYF.

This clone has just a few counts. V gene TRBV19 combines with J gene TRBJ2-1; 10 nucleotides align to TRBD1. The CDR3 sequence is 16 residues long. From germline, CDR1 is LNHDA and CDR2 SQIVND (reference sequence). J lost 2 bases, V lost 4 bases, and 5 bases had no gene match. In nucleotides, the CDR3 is TGTGCCAGTAGTAGGACCGGGACAGGGGCCTACAATGAGCAGTTCTTC. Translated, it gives CASSRTGTGAYNEQFF.

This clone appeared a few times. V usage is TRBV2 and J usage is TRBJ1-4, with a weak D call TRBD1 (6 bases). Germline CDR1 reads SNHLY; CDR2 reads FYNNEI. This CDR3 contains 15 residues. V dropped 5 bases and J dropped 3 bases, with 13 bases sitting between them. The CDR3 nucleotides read TGTGCCAGCAGTCCCCTCAGGGGACCTAATGAAAAACTGTTTTTT. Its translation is CASSPLRGPNEKLFF. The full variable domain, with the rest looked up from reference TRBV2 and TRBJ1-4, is EPEVTQTPSHQVTQMGQEVILRCVPISNHLYFYWYRQILGQKVEFLVSFYNNEISEKSEIFDDQFSVERPDGSNFTLKIRSTKLEDSAMYFCASSPLRGPNEKLFFGSGTQLSVL.

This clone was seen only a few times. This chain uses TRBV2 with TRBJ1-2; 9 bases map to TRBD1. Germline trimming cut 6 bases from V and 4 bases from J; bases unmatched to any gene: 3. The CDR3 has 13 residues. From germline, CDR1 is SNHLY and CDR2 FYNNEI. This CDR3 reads CASSGTGIYGYTF. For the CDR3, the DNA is TGTGCCAGCAGCGGGACAGGGATCTATGGCTACACCTTC. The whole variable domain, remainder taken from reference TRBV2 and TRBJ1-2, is EPEVTQTPSHQVTQMGQEVILRCVPISNHLYFYWYRQILGQKVEFLVSFYNNEISEKSEIFDDQFSVERPDGSNFTLKIRSTKLEDSAMYFCASSGTGIYGYTFGSGTRLTVV.

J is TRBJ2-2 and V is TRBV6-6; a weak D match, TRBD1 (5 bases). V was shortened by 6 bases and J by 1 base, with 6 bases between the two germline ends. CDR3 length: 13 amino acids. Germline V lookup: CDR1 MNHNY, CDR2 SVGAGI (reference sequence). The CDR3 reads CASRQGNTGELFF. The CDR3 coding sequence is TGTGCCAGCAGGCAGGGGAACACCGGGGAGCTGTTTTTT.

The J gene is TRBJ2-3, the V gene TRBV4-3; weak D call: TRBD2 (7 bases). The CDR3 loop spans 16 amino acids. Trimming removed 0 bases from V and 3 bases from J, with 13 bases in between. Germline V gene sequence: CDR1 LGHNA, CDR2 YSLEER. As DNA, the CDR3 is TGCGCCAGCAGCCAAGATACAGGGAGGGGGACAGATACGCAGTATTTT. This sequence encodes CASSQDTGRGTDTQYF.

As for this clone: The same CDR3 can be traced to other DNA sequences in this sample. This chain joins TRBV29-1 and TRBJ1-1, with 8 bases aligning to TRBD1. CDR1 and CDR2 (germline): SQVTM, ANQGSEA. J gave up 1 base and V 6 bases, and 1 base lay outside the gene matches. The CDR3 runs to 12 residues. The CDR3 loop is CSVGQGNTEAFF. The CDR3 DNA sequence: TGCAGCGTCGGACAGGGGAACACTGAAGCTTTCTTT.

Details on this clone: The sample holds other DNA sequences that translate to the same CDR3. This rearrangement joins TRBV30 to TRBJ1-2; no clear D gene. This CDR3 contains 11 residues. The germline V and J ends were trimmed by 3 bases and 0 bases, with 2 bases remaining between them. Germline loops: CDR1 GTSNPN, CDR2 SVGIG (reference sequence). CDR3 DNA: TGTGCCTGGAGCGCTAACTATGGCTACACCTTC. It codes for CAWSANYGYTF.

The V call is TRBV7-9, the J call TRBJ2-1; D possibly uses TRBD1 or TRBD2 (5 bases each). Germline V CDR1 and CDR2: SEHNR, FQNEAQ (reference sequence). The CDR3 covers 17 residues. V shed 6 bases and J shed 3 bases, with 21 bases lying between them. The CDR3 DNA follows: TGTGCCAGCAGTCGATTCCCCCGGGACGGGATCTACAATGAGCAGTTCTTC. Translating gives CASSRFPRDGIYNEQFF.

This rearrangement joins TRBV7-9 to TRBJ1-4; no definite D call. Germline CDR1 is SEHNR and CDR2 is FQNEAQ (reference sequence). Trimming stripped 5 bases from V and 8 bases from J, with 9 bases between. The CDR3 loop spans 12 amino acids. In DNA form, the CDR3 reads TGTGCCAGCAGCCCGACCCGGGAAAAACTGTTTTTT. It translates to CASSPTREKLFF.

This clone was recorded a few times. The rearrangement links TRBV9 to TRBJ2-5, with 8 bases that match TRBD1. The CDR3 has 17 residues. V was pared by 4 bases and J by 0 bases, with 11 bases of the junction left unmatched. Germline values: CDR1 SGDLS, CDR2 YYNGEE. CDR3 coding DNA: TGTGCCAGCAGCCGCCTACCGGGACAGGTAAACCAAGAGACCCAGTACTTC. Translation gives CASSRLPGQVNQETQYF.

CDR3 sequence (DNA): TGTGCCAGCAGTGAAGCGGGAAAAGTCGCAGAGACCCAGTACTTC. Amino acid sequence: CASSEAGKVAETQYF. V gene TRBV2 combines with J gene TRBJ2-5; D is unclear. Germline V lookup: CDR1 SNHLY, CDR2 FYNNEI. Trimming shortened V by 0 bases and J by 4 bases, and 12 bases separated the two germline ends. The CDR3 loop spans 15 amino acids.

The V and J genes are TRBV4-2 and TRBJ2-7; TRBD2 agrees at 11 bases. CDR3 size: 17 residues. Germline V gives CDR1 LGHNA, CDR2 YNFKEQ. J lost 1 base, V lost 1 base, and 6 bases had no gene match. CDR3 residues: CASSQVLAGGPSYEQYF. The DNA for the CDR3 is TGTGCCAGCAGCCAAGTGCTAGCGGGGGGACCTTCCTACGAGCAGTACTTC.

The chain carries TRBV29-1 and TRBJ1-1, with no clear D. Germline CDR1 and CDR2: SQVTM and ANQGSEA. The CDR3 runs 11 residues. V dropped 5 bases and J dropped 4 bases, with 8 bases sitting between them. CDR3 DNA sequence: TGCAGCGTTAACAGTGTCACTGAAGCTTTCTTT. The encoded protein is CSVNSVTEAFF.

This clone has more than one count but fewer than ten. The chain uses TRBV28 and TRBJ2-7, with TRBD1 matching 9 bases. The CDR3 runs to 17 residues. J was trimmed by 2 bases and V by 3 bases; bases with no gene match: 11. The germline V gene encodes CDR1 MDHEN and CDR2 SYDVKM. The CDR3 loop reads CASSFSGTGKGTYEQYF. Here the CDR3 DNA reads TGTGCCAGCAGTTTTTCCGGGACAGGGAAGGGGACCTACGAGCAGTACTTC. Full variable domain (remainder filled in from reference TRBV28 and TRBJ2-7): DVKVTQSSRYLVKRTGEKVFLECVQDMDHENMFWYRQDPGLGLRLIYFSYDVKMKEKGDIPEGYSVSREKKERFSLILESASTNQTSMYLCASSFSGTGKGTYEQYFGPGTRLTVT.

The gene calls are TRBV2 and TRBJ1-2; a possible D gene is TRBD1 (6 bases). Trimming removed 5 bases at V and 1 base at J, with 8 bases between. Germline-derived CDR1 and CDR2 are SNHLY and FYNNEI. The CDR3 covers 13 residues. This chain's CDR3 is CASSSGVNYGYTF. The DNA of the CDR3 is TGTGCCAGCAGTTCAGGGGTTAACTATGGCTACACCTTC.

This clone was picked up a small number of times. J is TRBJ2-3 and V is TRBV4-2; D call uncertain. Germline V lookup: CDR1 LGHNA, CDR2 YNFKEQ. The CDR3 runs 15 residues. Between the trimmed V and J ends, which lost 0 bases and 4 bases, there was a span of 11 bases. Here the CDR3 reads CASSQEQSRADTQYF. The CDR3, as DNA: TGTGCCAGCAGCCAAGAGCAGTCCCGGGCAGATACGCAGTATTTT.

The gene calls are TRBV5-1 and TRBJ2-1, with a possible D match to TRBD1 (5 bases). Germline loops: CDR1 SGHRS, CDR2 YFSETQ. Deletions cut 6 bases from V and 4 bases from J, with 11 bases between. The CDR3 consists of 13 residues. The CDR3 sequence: CASTEGEYNEQFF. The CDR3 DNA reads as TGCGCCAGCACCGAAGGGGAATACAATGAGCAGTTCTTC.

The CDR3 protein is CASQESDSNQPQHF. CDR3 nucleotide sequence: TGTGCCAGCCAGGAGAGTGATAGCAATCAGCCCCAGCATTTT. V usage is TRBV7-9 and J usage is TRBJ1-5; D is uncertain. CDR1 is SEHNR and CDR2 is FQNEAQ in the germline V gene (reference sequence). The V end was cut by 8 bases, the J end by 0 bases, with 11 bases between. The CDR3 sequence is 14 residues long.

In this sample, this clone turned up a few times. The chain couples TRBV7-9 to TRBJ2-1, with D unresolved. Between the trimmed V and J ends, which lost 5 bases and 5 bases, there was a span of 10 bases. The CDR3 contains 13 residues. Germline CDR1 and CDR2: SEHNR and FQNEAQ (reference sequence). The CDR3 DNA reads TGTGCCAGCAGCCAAGTGTACGACAATGAGCAGTTCTTC. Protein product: CASSQVYDNEQFF. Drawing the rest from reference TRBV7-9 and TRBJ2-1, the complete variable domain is DTGVSQNPRHKITKRGQNVTFRCDPISEHNRLYWYRQTLGQGPEFLTYFQNEAQLEKSRLLSDRFSAERPKGSFSTLEIQRTEQGDSAMYLCASSQVYDNEQFFGPGTRLTVL.

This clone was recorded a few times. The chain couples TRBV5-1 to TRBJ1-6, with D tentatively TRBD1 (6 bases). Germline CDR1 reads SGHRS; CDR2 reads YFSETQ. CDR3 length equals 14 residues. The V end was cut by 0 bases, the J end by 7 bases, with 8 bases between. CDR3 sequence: CASSLDRANSPLHF. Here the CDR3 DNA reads TGCGCCAGCAGCTTGGACAGGGCGAATTCACCCCTCCACTTT.

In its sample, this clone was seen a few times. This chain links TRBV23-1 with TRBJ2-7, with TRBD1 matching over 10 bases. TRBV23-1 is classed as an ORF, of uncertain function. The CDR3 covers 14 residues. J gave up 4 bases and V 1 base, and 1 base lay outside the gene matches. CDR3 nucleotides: TGCGCCAGCAGTCAATGGACAGGGGGTTACGAGCAGTACTTC. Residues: CASSQWTGGYEQYF.

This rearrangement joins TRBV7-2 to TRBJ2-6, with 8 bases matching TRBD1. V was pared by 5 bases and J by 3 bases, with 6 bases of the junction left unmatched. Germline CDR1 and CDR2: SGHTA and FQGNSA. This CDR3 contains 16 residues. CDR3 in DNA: TGTGCCAGCAGCCGAGACAGGGGCGGTGGGGCCAACGTCCTGACTTTC. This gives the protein CASSRDRGGGANVLTF.

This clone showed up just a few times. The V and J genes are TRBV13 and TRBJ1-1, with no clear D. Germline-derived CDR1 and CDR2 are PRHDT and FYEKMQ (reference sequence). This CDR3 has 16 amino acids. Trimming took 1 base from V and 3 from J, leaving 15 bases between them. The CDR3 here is CASSLELRAEHTEAFF. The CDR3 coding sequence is TGTGCCAGCAGCTTAGAACTTCGAGCCGAACACACTGAAGCTTTCTTT. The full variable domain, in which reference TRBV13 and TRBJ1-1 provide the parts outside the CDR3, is AAGVIQSPRHLIKEKRETATLKCYPIPRHDTVYWYQQGPGQDPQFLISFYEKMQSDKGSIPDRFSAQQFSDYHSELNMSSLELGDSALYFCASSLELRAEHTEAFFGQGTRLTVV.

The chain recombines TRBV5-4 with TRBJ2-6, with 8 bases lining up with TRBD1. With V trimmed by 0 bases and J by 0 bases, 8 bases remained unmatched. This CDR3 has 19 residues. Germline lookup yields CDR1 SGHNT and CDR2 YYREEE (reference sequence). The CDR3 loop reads CASSLAFGQGLSGANVLTF. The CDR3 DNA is TGTGCCAGCAGCTTGGCGTTTGGACAGGGACTCTCTGGGGCCAACGTCCTGACTTTC.

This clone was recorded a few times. The CDR3 DNA is TGTGCCAGCAGTGACTCCGGGACAGGGACAGATACGCAGTATTTT. Translating gives CASSDSGTGTDTQYF. The genes are TRBV6-4 and TRBJ2-3, with 9 bases fitting TRBD1. V dropped 0 bases and J dropped 3; count of bases not matched to a gene: 1. In germline, CDR1 is MRHNA, CDR2 SNTAGT. The CDR3 totals 15 residues.

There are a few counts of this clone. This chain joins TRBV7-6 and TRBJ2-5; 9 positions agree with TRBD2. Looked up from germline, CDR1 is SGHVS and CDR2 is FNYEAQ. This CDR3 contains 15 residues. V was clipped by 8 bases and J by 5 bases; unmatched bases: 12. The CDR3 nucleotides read TGTGCCAGCGGGCCCCCCGGAGCGGGGGGTGAGACCCAGTACTTC. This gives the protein CASGPPGAGGETQYF.

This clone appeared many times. The CDR3: CASSQLGRGITDTQYF. The DNA for the CDR3 is TGTGCCAGCAGTCAACTCGGGAGGGGAATCACAGATACGCAGTATTTT. The chain recombines TRBV28 with TRBJ2-3, with TRBD2 matching 8 bases. V dropped 5 bases and J dropped 2; count of bases not matched to a gene: 9. Germline V lookup: CDR1 MDHEN, CDR2 SYDVKM. CDR3 length equals 16 residues.

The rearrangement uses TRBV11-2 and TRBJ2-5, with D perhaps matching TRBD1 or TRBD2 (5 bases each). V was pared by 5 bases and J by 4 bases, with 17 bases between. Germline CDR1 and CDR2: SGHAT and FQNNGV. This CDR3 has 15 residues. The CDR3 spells CASSAGAGESETQYF. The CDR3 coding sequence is TGTGCCAGCAGCGCCGGGGCAGGAGAATCAGAGACCCAGTACTTC.